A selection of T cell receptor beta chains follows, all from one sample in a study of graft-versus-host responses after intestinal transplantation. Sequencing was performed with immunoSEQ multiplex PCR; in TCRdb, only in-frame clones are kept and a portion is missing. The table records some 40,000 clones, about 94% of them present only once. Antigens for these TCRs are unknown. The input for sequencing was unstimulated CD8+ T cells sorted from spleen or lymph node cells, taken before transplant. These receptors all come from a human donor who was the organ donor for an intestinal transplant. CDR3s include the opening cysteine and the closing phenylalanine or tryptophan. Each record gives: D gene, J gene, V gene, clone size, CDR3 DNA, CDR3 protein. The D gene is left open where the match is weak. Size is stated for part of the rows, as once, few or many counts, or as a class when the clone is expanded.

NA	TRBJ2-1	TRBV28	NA	TGTGCCAGCAGTTTCGGAGATAGTGAGCAGTTCTTC	CASSFGDSEQFF
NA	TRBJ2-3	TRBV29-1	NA	TGCAGCGTTGAAGGAGATACGCAGTATTTT	CSVEGDTQYF
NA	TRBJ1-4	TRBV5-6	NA	TGTGCCAGCAGCCACCGGGCCGATATTATACGGTCTAATGAAAAACTGTTTTTT	CASSHRADIIRSNEKLFF
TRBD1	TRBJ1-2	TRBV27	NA	TGTGCCAGCAGTGAACAGGGGGGGTATGGCTACACCTTC	CASSEQGGYGYTF
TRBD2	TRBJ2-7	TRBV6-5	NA	TGTGCCAGCAGTTACTCGGGACTAGGGCTCTGGGAGCAGTACTTC	CASSYSGLGLWEQYF
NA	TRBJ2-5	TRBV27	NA	TGTGCCAGCAGTCCCCTCGGTCAAGAGACCCAGTACTTC	CASSPLGQETQYF
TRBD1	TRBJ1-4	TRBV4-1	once	TGCGCCAGCAGCCAACCCCAGGGGGGGGGTGAAAAACTGTTTTTT	CASSQPQGGGEKLFF
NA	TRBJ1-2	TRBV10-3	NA	TGTGCCATCAGAAGGTCAGTGGCAGGCTTGTATGGCTACACCTTC	CAIRRSVAGLYGYTF
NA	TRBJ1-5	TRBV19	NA	TGTGCCAGTAGTTTGCCAGCGAATCAGCCCCAGCATTTT	CASSLPANQPQHF
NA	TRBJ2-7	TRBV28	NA	TGTGCCAGCAGTTTTTCCCGGCCAGGCCCCAGATACGAGCAGTACTTC	CASSFSRPGPRYEQYF
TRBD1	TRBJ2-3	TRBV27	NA	TGTGCCAGCAGTTTTGGGACAGGGGGAGCGGGAGCGGATACGCAGTATTTT	CASSFGTGGAGADTQYF
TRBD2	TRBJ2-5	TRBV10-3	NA	TGTGCCATCAGTGCTACGGGGTGGGAGGGGAACCAAGAGACCCAGTACTTC	CAISATGWEGNQETQYF